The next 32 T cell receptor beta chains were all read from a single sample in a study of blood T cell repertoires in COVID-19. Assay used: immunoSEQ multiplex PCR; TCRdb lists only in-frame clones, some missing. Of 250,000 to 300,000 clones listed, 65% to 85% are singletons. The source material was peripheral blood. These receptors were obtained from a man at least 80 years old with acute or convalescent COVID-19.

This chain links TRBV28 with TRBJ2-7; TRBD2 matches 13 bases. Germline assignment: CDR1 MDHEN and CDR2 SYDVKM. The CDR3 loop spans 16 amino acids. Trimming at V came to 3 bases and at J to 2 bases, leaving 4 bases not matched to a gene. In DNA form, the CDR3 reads TGTGCCAGCAGTTTGACAGGGACTAGCGGGACCTACGAGCAGTACTTC. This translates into CASSLTGTSGTYEQYF.

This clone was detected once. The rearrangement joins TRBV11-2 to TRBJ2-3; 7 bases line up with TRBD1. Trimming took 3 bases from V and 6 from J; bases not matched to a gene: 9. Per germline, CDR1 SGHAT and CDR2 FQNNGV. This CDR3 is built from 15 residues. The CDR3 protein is CASSFEGADWDTQYF. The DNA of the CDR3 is TGTGCCAGCAGCTTTGAGGGGGCCGATTGGGATACGCAGTATTTT. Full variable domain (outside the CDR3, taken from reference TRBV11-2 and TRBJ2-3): EAGVAQSPRYKIIEKRQSVAFWCNPISGHATLYWYQQILGQGPKLLIQFQNNGVVDDSQLPKDRFSAERLKGVDSTLKIQPAKLEDSAVYLCASSFEGADWDTQYFGPGTRLTVL.

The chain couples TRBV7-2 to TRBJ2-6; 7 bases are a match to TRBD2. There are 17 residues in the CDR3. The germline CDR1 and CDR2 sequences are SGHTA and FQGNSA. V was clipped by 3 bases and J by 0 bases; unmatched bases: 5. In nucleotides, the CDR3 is TGTGCCAGCAGCTTCAGCGGGATCAGCTCTGGGGCCAACGTCCTGACTTTC. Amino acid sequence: CASSFSGISSGANVLTF.

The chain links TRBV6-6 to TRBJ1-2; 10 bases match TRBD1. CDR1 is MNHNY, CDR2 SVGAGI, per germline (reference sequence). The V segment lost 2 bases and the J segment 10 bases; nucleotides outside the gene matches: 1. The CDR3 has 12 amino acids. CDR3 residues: CASSYGQGDYTF. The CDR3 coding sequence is TGTGCCAGCAGTTACGGACAGGGGGACTACACCTTC.

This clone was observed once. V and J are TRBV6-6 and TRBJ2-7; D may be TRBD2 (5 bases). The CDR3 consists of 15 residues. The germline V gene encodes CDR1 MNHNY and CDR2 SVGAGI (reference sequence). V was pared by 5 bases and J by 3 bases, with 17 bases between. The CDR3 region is CASSHTGLLNYEQYF. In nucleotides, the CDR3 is TGTGCCAGCAGTCATACCGGACTCCTCAACTACGAGCAGTACTTC.

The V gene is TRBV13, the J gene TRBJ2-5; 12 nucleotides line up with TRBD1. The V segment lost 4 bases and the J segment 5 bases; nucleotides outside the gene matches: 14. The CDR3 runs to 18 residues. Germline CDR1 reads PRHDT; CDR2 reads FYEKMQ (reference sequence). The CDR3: CASSSRFGTGGVLETQYF. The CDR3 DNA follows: TGTGCCAGCAGCTCAAGGTTCGGGACAGGGGGCGTTCTGGAGACCCAGTACTTC.

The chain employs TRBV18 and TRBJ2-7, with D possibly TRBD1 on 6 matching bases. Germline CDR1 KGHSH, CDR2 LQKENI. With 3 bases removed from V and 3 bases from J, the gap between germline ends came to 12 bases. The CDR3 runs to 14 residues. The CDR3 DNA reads TGTGCCAGCTCACCCCCGGGACACCTCTACGAGCAGTACTTC. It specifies CASSPPGHLYEQYF.

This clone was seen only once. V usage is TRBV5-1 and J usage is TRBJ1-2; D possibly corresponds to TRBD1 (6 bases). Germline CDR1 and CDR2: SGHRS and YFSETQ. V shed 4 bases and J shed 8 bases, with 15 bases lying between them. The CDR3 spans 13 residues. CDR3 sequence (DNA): TGCGCCAGCAGCCCTCCACAGGGATACGGCTACACCTTC. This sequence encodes CASSPPQGYGYTF.

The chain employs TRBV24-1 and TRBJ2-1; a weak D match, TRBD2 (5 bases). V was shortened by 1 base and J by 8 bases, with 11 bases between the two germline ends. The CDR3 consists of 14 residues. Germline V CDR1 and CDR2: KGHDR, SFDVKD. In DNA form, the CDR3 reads TGTGCCACCAGTGATTTTTCGGGATCAGATGAGCAGTTCTTC. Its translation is CATSDFSGSDEQFF.

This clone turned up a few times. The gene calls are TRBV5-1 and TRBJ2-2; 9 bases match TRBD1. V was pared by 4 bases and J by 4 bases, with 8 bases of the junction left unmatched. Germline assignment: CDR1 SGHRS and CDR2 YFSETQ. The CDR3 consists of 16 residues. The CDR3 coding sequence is TGCGCCAGCAGCACTCCCGGGACAGGGAGCACCGGGGAGCTGTTTTTT. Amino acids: CASSTPGTGSTGELFF.

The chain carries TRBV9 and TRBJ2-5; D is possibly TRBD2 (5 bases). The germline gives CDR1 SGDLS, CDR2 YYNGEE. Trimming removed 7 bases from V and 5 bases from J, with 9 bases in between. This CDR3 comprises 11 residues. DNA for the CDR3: TGTGCCAGCGGAACGGGGGAGACCCAGTACTTC. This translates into CASGTGETQYF.

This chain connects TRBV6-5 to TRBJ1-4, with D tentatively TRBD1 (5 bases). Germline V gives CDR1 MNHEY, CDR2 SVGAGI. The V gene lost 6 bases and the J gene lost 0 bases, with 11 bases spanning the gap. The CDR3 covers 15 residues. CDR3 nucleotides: TGTGCCAGCAGATCGGGGGATGCAACTAATGAAAAACTGTTTTTT. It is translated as CASRSGDATNEKLFF.

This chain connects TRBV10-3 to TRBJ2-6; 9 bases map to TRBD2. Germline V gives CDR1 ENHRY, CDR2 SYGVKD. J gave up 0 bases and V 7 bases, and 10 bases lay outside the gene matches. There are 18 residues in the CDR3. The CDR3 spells CAITKGAGGISGANVLTF. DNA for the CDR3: TGTGCCATCACCAAGGGAGCGGGAGGTATCTCTGGGGCCAACGTCCTGACTTTC.

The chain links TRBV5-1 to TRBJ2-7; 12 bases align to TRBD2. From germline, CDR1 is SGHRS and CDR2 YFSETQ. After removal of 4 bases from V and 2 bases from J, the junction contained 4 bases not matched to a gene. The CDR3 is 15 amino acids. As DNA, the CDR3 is TGCGCCAGCAGCCCACGGACTAGCGGGACCTACGAGCAGTACTTC. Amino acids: CASSPRTSGTYEQYF.

The CDR3 DNA is TGCAGTGCTAGTAAAGTGGCTTCACCCCTCCACTTT. Protein: CSASKVASPLHF. The V call is TRBV20-1, the J call TRBJ1-6; D remains unclear. CDR3 size: 12 residues. V was trimmed by 3 bases and J by 9 bases, leaving 9 bases between them. The V gene's germline CDR1 is DFQATT and CDR2 SNEGSKA (reference sequence).

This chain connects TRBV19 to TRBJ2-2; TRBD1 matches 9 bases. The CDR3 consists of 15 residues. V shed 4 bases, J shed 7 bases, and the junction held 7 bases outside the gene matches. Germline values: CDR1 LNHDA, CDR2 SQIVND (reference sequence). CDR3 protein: CASSREQGASGELFF. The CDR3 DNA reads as TGTGCCAGTAGTAGAGAACAGGGGGCAAGCGGGGAGCTGTTTTTT.

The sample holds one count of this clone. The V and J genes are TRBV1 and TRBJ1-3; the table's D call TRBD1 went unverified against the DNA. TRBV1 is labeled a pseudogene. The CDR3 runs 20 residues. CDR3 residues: CTSSQVRDRGPGNSGNTIYF. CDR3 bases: TGCACCAGCAGCCAAGTGCGAGACAGGGGGCCCGGAAACTCTGGAAACACCATATATTTT.

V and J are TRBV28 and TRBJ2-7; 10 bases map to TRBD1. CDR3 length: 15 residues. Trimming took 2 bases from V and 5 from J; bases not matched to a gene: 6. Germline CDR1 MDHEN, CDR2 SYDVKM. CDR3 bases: TGTGCCAGCAGTTTACCGAGACAGGGGGCGAACGAGCAGTACTTC. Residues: CASSLPRQGANEQYF.

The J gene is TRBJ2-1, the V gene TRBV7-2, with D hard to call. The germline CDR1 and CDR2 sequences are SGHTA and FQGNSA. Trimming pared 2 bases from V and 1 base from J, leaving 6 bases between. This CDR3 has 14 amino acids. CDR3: CASSLSQSYNEQFF. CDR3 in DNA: TGTGCCAGCAGCTTATCCCAATCCTACAATGAGCAGTTCTTC.

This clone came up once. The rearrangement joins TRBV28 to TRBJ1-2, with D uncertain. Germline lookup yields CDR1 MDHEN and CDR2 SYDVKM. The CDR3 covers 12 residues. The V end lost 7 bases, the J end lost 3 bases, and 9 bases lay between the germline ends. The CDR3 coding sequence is TGTGCCAGCACGTCGGGGTACTATGGCTACACCTTC. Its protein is CASTSGYYGYTF.

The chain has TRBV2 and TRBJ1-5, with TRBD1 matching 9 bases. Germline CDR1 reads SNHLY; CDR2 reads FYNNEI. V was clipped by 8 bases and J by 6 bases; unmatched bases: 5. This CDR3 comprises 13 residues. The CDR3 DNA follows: TGTGCCAGCGGACAGGGGTGGGTTCAGCCCCAGCATTTT. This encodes CASGQGWVQPQHF.

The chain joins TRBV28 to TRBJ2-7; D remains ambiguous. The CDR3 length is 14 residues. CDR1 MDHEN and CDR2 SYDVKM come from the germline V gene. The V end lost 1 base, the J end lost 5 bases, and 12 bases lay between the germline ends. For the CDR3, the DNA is TGTGCCAGCAGTTTATCGGTACCTCCTAACGAGCAGTACTTC. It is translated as CASSLSVPPNEQYF.

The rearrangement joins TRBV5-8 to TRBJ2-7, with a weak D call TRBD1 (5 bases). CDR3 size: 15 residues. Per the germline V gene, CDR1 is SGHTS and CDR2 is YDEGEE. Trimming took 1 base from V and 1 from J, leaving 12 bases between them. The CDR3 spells CASSLRGTASYEQYF. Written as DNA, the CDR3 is TGTGCCAGCAGCTTGAGGGGAACGGCGTCCTACGAGCAGTACTTC.

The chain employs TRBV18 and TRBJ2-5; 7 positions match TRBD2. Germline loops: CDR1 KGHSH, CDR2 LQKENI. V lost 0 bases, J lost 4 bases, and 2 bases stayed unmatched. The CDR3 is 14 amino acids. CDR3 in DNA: TGTGCCAGCTCACCACCGACTAGCCCAGAGACCCAGTACTTC. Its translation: CASSPPTSPETQYF.

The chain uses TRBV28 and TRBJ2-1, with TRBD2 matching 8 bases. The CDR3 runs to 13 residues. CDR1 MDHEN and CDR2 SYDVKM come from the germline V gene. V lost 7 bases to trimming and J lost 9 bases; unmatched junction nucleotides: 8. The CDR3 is CASIAGRAAEQFF. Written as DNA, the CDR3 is TGTGCCAGCATTGCCGGGAGGGCGGCTGAGCAGTTCTTC.

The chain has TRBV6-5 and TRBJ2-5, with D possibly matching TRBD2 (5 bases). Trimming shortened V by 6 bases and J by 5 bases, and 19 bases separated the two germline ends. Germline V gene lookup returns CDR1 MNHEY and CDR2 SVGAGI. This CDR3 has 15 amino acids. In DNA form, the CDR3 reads TGTGCCAGCAGCCCACGGTGGTTGCCGGGGGAGACCCAGTACTTC. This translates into CASSPRWLPGETQYF.

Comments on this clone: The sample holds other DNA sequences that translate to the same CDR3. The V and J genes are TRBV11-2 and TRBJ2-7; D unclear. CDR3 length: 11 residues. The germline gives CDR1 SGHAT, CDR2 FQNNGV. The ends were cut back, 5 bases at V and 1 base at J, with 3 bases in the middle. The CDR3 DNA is TGTGCCAGCAGCCCTTCCTACGAGCAGTACTTC. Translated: CASSPSYEQYF.

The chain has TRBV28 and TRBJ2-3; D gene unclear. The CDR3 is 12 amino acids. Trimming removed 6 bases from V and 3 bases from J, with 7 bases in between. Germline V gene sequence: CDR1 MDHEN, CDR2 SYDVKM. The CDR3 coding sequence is TGTGCCAGCAGGTTTTCTACAGATACGCAGTATTTT. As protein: CASRFSTDTQYF.

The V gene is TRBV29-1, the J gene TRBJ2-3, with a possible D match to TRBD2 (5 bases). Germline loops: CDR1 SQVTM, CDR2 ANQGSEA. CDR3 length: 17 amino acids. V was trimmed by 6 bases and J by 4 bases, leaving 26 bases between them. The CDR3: CSVPPPGSYEVADTQYF. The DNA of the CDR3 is TGCAGCGTACCACCTCCGGGATCCTATGAAGTGGCAGATACGCAGTATTTT.

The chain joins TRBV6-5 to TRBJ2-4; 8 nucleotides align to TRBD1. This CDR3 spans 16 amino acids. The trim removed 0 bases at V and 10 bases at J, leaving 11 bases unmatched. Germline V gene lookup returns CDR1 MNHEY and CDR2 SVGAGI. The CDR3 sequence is CASSYSKGQGLWIQYF. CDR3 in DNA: TGTGCCAGCAGTTACTCGAAAGGACAGGGTCTTTGGATTCAGTACTTC.

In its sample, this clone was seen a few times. Here the CDR3 DNA reads TGTGCCAGCAGCTGGGGCGGAAGGGGCGGAGGGTTGTTAGGGACAGATACGCAGTATTTT. Protein product: CASSWGGRGGGLLGTDTQYF. The chain combines TRBV7-3 with TRBJ2-3, with a tentative D call TRBD2 (6 bases). Germline V gene lookup returns CDR1 SGHTA and CDR2 FQGTGA. Trimming left V 4 bases short and J 3 bases short, with 29 bases between. There are 20 residues in the CDR3.

The CDR3 spells CASSQHGTVNEQFF. Written as DNA, the CDR3 is TGTGCCAGCAGCCAGCACGGGACAGTCAATGAGCAGTTCTTC. This chain links TRBV3-1 (or the pseudogene TRBV3-2) with TRBJ2-1, with 7 bases matching TRBD1. The CDR3 is made up of 14 amino acids. The germline CDR1 and CDR2 sequences are LGHDT and YNNKEL (reference sequence). Trimming at V came to 3 bases and at J to 6 bases, leaving 5 bases not matched to a gene.